Detailed here is one TCR beta chain. Clinical histories supplied by participants themselves formed the basis of cohort assignment. Among Cohort 3 donors, those recovered had two negative PCRs, clearance, or symptom resolution. The CDR3 sequence is 15 residues long. The V gene end was trimmed by 6 bases and the J gene end by 5 bases; junction bases not matched to a gene: 4. The germline V gene has CDR1 LNHDA and CDR2 SQIVND (reference sequence). As originally analysed: The assay estimated nucleated cells by amplifying reference gene primers. Only in-frame clones appear in the TCRdb table, and some are missing; sequencing was by immunoSEQ multiplex PCR. V, J and clone size are those of that table, while D and trimming were read from the DNA. The sample contains some 300,000 clones, about 90% of which appear only once. The sample is drawn from a study of blood T cell repertoires in COVID-19. Turning to the study itself: Nucleic acid was either cDNA or gDNA, and it came from T cells, B-cell-depleted T cells, or PBMCs.

Material: PBMCs or T cells enriched from blood (not recorded which). The clonotype originates from a woman aged 25-40 years who had recovered from COVID-19. The rearrangement joins TRBV19 to TRBJ2-2; TRBD1 matches at 12 bases. The CDR3 DNA sequence: TGTGCCAGTAGGGGGACAGGGGGCGGGACCGGGGAGCTGTTTTTT. Translating gives CASRGTGGGTGELFF.